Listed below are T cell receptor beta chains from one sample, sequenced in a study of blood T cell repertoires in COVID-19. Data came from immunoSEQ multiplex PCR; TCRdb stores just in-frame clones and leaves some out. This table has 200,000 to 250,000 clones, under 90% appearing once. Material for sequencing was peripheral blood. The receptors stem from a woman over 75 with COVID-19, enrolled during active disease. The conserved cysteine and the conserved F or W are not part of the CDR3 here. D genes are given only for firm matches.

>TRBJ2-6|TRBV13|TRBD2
ASSTSSGSGANVLT
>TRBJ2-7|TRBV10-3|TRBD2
AISQTSGGYEQY
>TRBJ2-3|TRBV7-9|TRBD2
ASSSSSGGTDTQY
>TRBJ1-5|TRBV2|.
ASSREGGNQPQH
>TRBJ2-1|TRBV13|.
AGSWAPNNEQF
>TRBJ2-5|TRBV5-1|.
ASSRQVRRNQETQY
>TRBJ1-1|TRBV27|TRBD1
ASSFLITGGASEAF
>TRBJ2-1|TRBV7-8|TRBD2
ASSPTLTSGGRGEQF
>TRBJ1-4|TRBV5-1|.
ASSPDSPYNEKLF
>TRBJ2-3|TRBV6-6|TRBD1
ASSRRGQSSTDTQY
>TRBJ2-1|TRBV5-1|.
ASSLRQSSYNEQF
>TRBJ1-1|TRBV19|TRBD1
ASSNDRENTEAF
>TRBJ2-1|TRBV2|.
ASSEVGGF
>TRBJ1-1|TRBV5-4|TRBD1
ASSDAKGGNGMNTEAF
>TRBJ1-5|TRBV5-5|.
ASSSVAIDRNQPQH
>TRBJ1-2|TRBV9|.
ASSVGPPPGYGYT
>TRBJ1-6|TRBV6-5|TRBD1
ASSYSSGTGRSPLH
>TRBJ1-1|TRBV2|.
ASSRESLNTEAF
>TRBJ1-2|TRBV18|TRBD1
ASSPGQRDGYT
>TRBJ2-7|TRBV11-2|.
ASSLQSSGSYEQY
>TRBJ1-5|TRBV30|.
AWRVGQIKPQH
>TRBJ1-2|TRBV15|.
ASRGGGIISGYT
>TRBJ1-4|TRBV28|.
ASSPRTENEKLF
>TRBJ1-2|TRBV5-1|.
ASSLDAGRNGYT
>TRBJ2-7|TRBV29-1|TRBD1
SVAGGQGSYEQY
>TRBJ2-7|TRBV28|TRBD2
ASRRTSGKGEQY
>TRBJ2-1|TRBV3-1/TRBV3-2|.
ASSTTGEQF
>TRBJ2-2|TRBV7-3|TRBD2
ASSRALAGGSTGELF
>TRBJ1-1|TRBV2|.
ASSIQSWNTEAF
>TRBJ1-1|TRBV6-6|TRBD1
ASSLTGGKAF
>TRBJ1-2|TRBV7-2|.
ASSPGGGRVYGYT
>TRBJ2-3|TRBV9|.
ASSVGGTDTQY
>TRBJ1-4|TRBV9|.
ASSVGPGDRNEKLF
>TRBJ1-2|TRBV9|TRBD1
ASSGGTGRAAYYGYT
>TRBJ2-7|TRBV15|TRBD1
ATSRDRDRGGSYEQY